These 22 T cell receptor beta chains originate from one sample sequenced in a study of a mutant IDH1 vaccine in newly diagnosed glioma. Time point here: week 23, last vaccination. A single vaccine dose contained 300 ug of mutant IDH1 20-mer peptide, and topical imiquimod was used with it. These TCRs' antigens remain unknown. TCRdb's table, derived via immunoSEQ multiplex PCR, lists solely in-frame clones and lacks some. In the table there are more than 20,000 clones, around 80% of which are singletons. Source: PBMCs, taken from a glioma patient whose treatment included an IDH1 peptide vaccine. The receptors derive from a man aged 25-45 years with glioma.

This rearrangement joins TRBV21-1 to TRBJ2-2; the listed D gene, TRBD2, was not tested against the DNA. TRBV21-1 is a pseudogene locus. The CDR3 runs 17 residues. The DNA of the CDR3 is TGTGCCAGCAGCAAAGTGGCTAGGAGGGAGAGGGTCGGGGAGCTGTTTTTT. Its protein is CASSKVARRERVGELFF.

The CDR3 spells CASSYDRQETQYF. In DNA, the CDR3 is TGTGCCAGCAGTTACGACAGGCAAGAGACCCAGTACTTC. J is TRBJ2-5 and V is TRBV6-5; D possibly corresponds to TRBD1 (6 bases). Looked up from germline, CDR1 is MNHEY and CDR2 is SVGAGI. Trimming cost V 2 bases and J 2 bases, with 6 bases left between them. CDR3 length equals 13 residues.

V and J are TRBV5-1 and TRBJ2-7, with TRBD1 as a possible D gene (6 bases). The germline V gene encodes CDR1 SGHRS and CDR2 YFSETQ. V gave up 0 bases and J gave up 2 bases, with 6 bases separating them. This CDR3 is 13 amino acids long. For the CDR3, the DNA is TGCGCCAGCAGCTTGGAGGGGGCCTACGAGCAGTACTTC. Translated, it gives CASSLEGAYEQYF.

The J gene is TRBJ1-3, the V gene TRBV7-7, with TRBD1 as a possible D gene (6 bases). The germline gives CDR1 SSHAT, CDR2 FNYEAQ (reference sequence). This CDR3 contains 15 residues. V lost 5 bases and J lost 0, with 11 bases in between. CDR3 sequence: CASSPTDSSGNTIYF. The CDR3 coding sequence is TGTGCCAGCAGCCCCACGGACAGCTCTGGAAACACCATATATTTT.

This clone was picked up one time. The V and J genes are TRBV7-2 and TRBJ2-1; possibly TRBD1 for D (6 bases). V lost 5 bases, J lost 0 bases, and 8 bases lay in between. Germline V gene sequence: CDR1 SGHTA, CDR2 FQGNSA. The CDR3 extends over 14 amino acids. CDR3 coding DNA: TGTGCCAGCAGCAACAGGGTCTCCTACAATGAGCAGTTCTTC. Its protein is CASSNRVSYNEQFF.

The chain has TRBV6-1 and TRBJ1-4; D gene uncertain. Trimming cost V 6 bases and J 13 bases, with 18 bases left between them. The CDR3 totals 13 residues. The germline V gene has CDR1 MNHNS and CDR2 SASEGT. CDR3 amino acids: CASRLNDGGRLFF. CDR3 bases: TGTGCCAGCAGATTAAATGACGGAGGGAGACTGTTTTTT.

The genes are TRBV4-1 and TRBJ2-7, with 9 bases identical to TRBD2. V gave up 1 base and J gave up 4 bases; unmatched junction bases: 5. Germline V gives CDR1 MGHRA, CDR2 YSYEKL. CDR3 length: 15 amino acids. CDR3 residues: CASSQGGAGGYEQYF. The CDR3 DNA follows: TGCGCCAGCAGCCAAGGAGGAGCGGGAGGATACGAGCAGTACTTC.

The chain uses TRBV19 and TRBJ1-3, with D uncertain. The CDR3 contains 13 residues. CDR1 and CDR2 from the germline V gene are LNHDA and SQIVND (reference sequence). Trimming removed 8 bases at V and 0 bases at J, with 8 bases between. CDR3 nucleotide sequence: TGTGCCAGTTATCGCCACTCTGGAAACACCATATATTTT. This codes for CASYRHSGNTIYF.

The chain is built from TRBV11-2 and TRBJ2-7; TRBD2 agrees at 7 bases. Germline V CDR1 and CDR2: SGHAT, FQNNGV. There are 19 residues in the CDR3. V gave up 0 bases and J gave up 0 bases; unmatched junction bases: 14. CDR3 in amino acids: CASSLDGQAGIPSSYEQYF. In nucleotides, the CDR3 is TGTGCCAGCAGCTTAGATGGTCAAGCGGGGATCCCTAGCTCCTACGAGCAGTACTTC.

The table lists this clone with a count of one. V is TRBV6-1 and J is TRBJ1-1; D is undetermined. There are 16 residues in the CDR3. CDR1 and CDR2 (germline): MNHNS, SASEGT. The V end lost 1 base, the J end lost 5 bases, and 17 bases lay between the germline ends. This CDR3 reads CASSEVRTPRWTEAFF. The CDR3 DNA sequence: TGTGCCAGCAGTGAAGTCCGGACTCCTCGATGGACTGAAGCTTTCTTT.

The chain joins TRBV7-7 to TRBJ2-3; the match to TRBD2 covers 10 bases. The CDR3 extends over 15 amino acids. V gave up 6 bases and J gave up 3 bases; unmatched junction bases: 6. Per the germline V gene, CDR1 is SSHAT and CDR2 is FNYEAQ (reference sequence). The CDR3 nucleotides are TGTGCCAGCAGTCCTCTAGCGGGGGCTACAGATACGCAGTATTTT. Translation: CASSPLAGATDTQYF.

The chain is built from TRBV5-1 and TRBJ1-2; D is perhaps TRBD1 (6 bases). The CDR3 is 14 residues long. CDR1 is SGHRS and CDR2 is YFSETQ in the germline V gene. V gave up 4 bases and J gave up 7 bases, with 17 bases separating them. The CDR3 loop is CASSPLGGQGGYTF. The CDR3 DNA follows: TGCGCCAGCAGCCCCCTAGGGGGGCAGGGTGGCTACACCTTC.

The chain combines TRBV2 with TRBJ2-7; D is possibly TRBD1 or TRBD2 (5 bases each). The CDR3 extends over 14 amino acids. Trimming removed 1 base from V and 2 bases from J, with 9 bases in between. Germline CDR1 and CDR2: SNHLY and FYNNEI. The CDR3 region is CASSEEVGAYEQYF. CDR3 DNA sequence: TGTGCCAGCAGTGAAGAGGTGGGGGCCTACGAGCAGTACTTC.

The chain uses TRBV9 and TRBJ2-7, with a tentative D call TRBD2 (6 bases). Germline-derived CDR1 and CDR2 are SGDLS and YYNGEE. Trimming stripped 0 bases from V and 3 bases from J, with 13 bases between. The CDR3 loop spans 15 amino acids. In DNA, the CDR3 is TGTGCCAGCAGCGTAGGACGGGACTCCATCTACGAGCAGTACTTC. Translating gives CASSVGRDSIYEQYF.

J is TRBJ1-3 and V is TRBV11-3; no clear D gene. CDR3 length: 13 amino acids. CDR1 SGHNT and CDR2 YENEEA come from the germline V gene. Trimming stripped 6 bases from V and 0 bases from J, with 6 bases between. The CDR3 loop is CASSGDSGNTIYF. DNA for the CDR3: TGTGCCAGCAGTGGGGACTCTGGAAACACCATATATTTT. The whole variable domain, remainder taken from reference TRBV11-3 and TRBJ1-3, is EAGVVQSPRYKIIEKKQPVAFWCNPISGHNTLYWYLQNLGQGPELLIRYENEEAVDDSQLPKDRFSAERLKGVDSTLKIQPAELGDSAVYLCASSGDSGNTIYFGEGSWLTVV.

This rearrangement joins TRBV7-9 to TRBJ2-7, with D perhaps matching TRBD1 (5 bases). The V end lost 2 bases, the J end lost 2 bases, and 16 bases lay between the germline ends. Germline V gene data show CDR1 as SEHNR and CDR2 as FQNEAQ (reference sequence). The length of the CDR3 is 16 residues. The CDR3 DNA follows: TGTGCCAGCAGCTTATTCGATTTCAGGGCTCCCTACGAGCAGTACTTC. It is translated as CASSLFDFRAPYEQYF.

The chain links TRBV5-4 to TRBJ2-5; TRBD1 matches at 11 bases. Germline loops: CDR1 SGHNT, CDR2 YYREEE (reference sequence). The CDR3 covers 15 residues. The V and J ends lost 4 bases and 5 bases, in that order; junction bases with no gene match: 7. DNA of the CDR3: TGTGCCAGCAGCGGGGGGACAGGGGGAGTGGAGACCCAGTACTTC. It codes for CASSGGTGGVETQYF.

The chain uses TRBV19 and TRBJ1-5; 9 bases are a match to TRBD1. The length of the CDR3 is 15 residues. The trim removed 4 bases at V and 5 bases at J, leaving 6 bases unmatched. CDR1 is LNHDA, CDR2 SQIVND, per germline (reference sequence). CDR3 sequence: CASSNGQGSDQPQHF. The CDR3 nucleotides are TGTGCCAGTAGTAACGGACAGGGGTCCGATCAGCCCCAGCATTTT.

This chain uses TRBV14 with TRBJ1-4, with D tentatively TRBD1 (6 bases). Germline CDR1 is SGHDN and CDR2 is FVKESK. This CDR3 has 16 residues. Deletions cut 1 base from V and 5 bases from J, with 14 bases between. The CDR3, as DNA: TGTGCCAGCAGCCAAGTTCCGGGGGCCCAGAATGAAAAACTGTTTTTT. It encodes CASSQVPGAQNEKLFF.

The V and J genes are TRBV7-2 and TRBJ2-5, with D perhaps being TRBD1 or TRBD2 (6 bases each). The CDR3 loop spans 14 amino acids. The V end was cut by 5 bases, the J end by 5 bases, with 15 bases between. The germline CDR1 and CDR2 sequences are SGHTA and FQGNSA. The CDR3 spells CASSPRGAWETQYF. The CDR3 bases are TGTGCCAGCAGCCCGAGGGGGGCATGGGAGACCCAGTACTTC.

The rearrangement joins TRBV4-2 to TRBJ2-7; D perhaps matches TRBD2 (6 bases). The CDR3 sequence is 17 residues long. The germline V and J ends were trimmed by 0 bases and 5 bases, with 20 bases remaining between them. Germline assignment: CDR1 LGHNA and CDR2 YNFKEQ. The CDR3 is CASSQEYRELAVDEQYF. CDR3 nucleotide sequence: TGTGCCAGCAGCCAAGAATATAGGGAACTAGCCGTCGACGAGCAGTACTTC.

The gene calls are TRBV4-1 and TRBJ1-1; maybe TRBD1 (5 bases). The germline V and J ends were trimmed by 4 bases and 0 bases, with 21 bases remaining between them. CDR3 length: 18 amino acids. Germline V gives CDR1 MGHRA, CDR2 YSYEKL. The CDR3 DNA follows: TGCGCCAGCAGCCCCGGGGGGGTTCTCTCCCTCATGAACACTGAAGCTTTCTTT. Protein product: CASSPGGVLSLMNTEAFF.